The T cell receptor beta chain under discussion was sequenced for a study of blood T cell repertoires in COVID-19. V shed 2 bases, J shed 2 bases, and the junction held 6 bases outside the gene matches. The CDR3 sequence is 15 residues long. Germline CDR1 reads WSHSY; CDR2 reads SAAADI. The repertoire was sequenced with immunoSEQ multiplex PCR; TCRdb's copy has only in-frame clones and lacks some. The table includes about 93,000 clones, more than 65% detected once. The material sequenced was peripheral blood. V gene TRBV10-2 combines with J gene TRBJ2-7; 7 bases map to TRBD1. The receptor comes from a human donor in a cohort sampled during active COVID-19. CDR3 in amino acids: CASSEPPQGAYEQYF. The CDR3, as DNA: TGCGCCAGCAGTGAGCCCCCTCAGGGGGCCTACGAGCAGTACTTC.